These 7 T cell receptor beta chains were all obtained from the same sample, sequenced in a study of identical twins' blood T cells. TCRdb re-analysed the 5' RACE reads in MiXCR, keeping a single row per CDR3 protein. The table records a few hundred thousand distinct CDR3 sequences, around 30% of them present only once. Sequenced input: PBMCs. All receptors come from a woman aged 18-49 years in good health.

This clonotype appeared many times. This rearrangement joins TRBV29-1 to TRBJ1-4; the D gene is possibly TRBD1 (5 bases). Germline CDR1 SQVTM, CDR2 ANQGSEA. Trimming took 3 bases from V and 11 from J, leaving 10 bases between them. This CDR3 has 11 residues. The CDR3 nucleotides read TGCAGCGTTGAGAAGGGGCCTAAACTGTTTTTT. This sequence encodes CSVEKGPKLFF.

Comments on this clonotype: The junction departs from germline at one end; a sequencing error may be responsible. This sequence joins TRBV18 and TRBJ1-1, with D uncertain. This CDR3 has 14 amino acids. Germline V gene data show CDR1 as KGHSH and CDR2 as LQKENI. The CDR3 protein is CASSPLTLNTEASF. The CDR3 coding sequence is TGTGCCAGCTCACCTCTCACACTGAACACTGAAGCTTCCTTT.

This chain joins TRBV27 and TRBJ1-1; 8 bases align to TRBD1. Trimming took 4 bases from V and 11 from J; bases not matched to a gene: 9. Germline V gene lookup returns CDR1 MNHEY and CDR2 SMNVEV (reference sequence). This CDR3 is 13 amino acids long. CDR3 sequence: CASSSIAGGIAFF. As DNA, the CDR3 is TGTGCCAGCAGTTCAATTGCAGGGGGCATTGCTTTCTTT.

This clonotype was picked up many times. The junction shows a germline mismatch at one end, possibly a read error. CDR3 loop: CASSLGNGDTEAFF. The CDR3 coding sequence is TGTGCCAGCAGCCTAGGGAACGGGGACACTGAAGCTTTCTTT. The V gene is TRBV13, the J gene TRBJ1-1; D call uncertain. The CDR3 contains 14 residues. CDR1 and CDR2 from the germline V gene are PRHDT and FYEKMQ (reference sequence).

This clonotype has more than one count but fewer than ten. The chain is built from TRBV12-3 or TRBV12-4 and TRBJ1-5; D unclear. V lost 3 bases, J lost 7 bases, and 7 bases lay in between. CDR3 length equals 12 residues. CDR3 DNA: TGTGCCAGCAGTTTTAATACGCAGCCCCAGCATTTT. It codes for CASSFNTQPQHF.

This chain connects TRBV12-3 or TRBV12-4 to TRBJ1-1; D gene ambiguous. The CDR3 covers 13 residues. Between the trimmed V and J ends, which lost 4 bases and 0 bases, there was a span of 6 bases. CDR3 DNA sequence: TGTGCCAGCAGTTATAGGGTGAACACTGAAGCTTTCTTT. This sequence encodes CASSYRVNTEAFF.

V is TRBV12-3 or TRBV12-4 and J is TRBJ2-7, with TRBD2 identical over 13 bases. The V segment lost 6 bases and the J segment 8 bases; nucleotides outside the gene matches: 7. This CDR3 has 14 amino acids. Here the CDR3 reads CASRGTSGIIQQYF. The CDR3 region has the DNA TGTGCCAGCAGGGGGACTAGCGGGATTATCCAGCAGTACTTC.